The 17 T cell receptor beta chains in this list originate from one sample, sequenced in a study of OX40 agonist ivuxolimab in advanced cancers. Library preparation employed the immunoSEQ multiplex PCR assay. TCRdb stores this immuneACCESS table with in-frame sequences only. Part of the clones is absent; in the studies checked, under half of the shortfall reflects unresolved V genes, and no reason is known for the rest. A total of about 49,000 clones appear in this sample, about 80% of them only once. The ten biggest clones cover 1.6% of the sample. This sample comprised CD4+ or CD8+ T cells sorted from blood, obtained in a trial of the OX40 agonist ivuxolimab. The receptors derive from an adult with an advanced solid tumor such as melanoma, head and neck, liver or kidney cancer.

The CDR3: CASSPPRAGSTEAFF. In DNA form, the CDR3 reads TGTGCCAGCTCACCACCGAGGGCAGGGAGCACTGAAGCTTTCTTT. The chain is built from TRBV18 and TRBJ1-1; possibly TRBD1 for D (5 bases). Germline CDR1 and CDR2: KGHSH and LQKENI. V lost 0 bases to trimming and J lost 4 bases, with 12 bases between them. CDR3 size: 15 residues.

V is TRBV7-2 and J is TRBJ2-7, with a possible D match to TRBD2 (5 bases). The germline CDR1 and CDR2 sequences are SGHTA and FQGNSA. CDR3 length equals 13 residues. V lost 5 bases, J lost 6 bases, and 14 bases lay in between. As DNA, the CDR3 is TGTGCCAGCAGCCCCAGAGGGCTTGGCGAGCAGTACTTC. It codes for CASSPRGLGEQYF. Variable domain in full (rest from reference TRBV7-2 and TRBJ2-7): GAGVSQSPSNKVTEKGKDVELRCDPISGHTALYWYRQSLGQGLEFLIYFQGNSAPDKSGLPSDRFSAERTGGSVSTLTIQRTQQEDSAVYLCASSPRGLGEQYFGPGTRLTVT.

V and J are TRBV10-3 and TRBJ1-4, with D maybe TRBD1 (6 bases). This CDR3 region has 18 residues. Looked up from germline, CDR1 is ENHRY and CDR2 is SYGVKD. With 3 bases removed from V and 7 bases from J, the gap between germline ends came to 24 bases. The CDR3 loop reads CAISDPDGRRGGGEKLFF. The CDR3 region has the DNA TGTGCCATCAGTGATCCTGACGGGAGAAGGGGGGGAGGTGAAAAACTGTTTTTT.

V and J are TRBV28 and TRBJ1-3; possible D gene TRBD1, 5 bases. Trimming left V 7 bases short and J 0 bases short, with 10 bases between. The CDR3 length is 14 residues. CDR1 and CDR2 from the germline V gene are MDHEN and SYDVKM. Here the CDR3 reads CASNGHNSGNTIYF. The DNA of the CDR3 is TGTGCCAGCAATGGACATAACTCTGGAAACACCATATATTTT.

The chain combines TRBV6-4 with TRBJ2-1; D is perhaps TRBD2 (6 bases). This CDR3 is 15 amino acids long. CDR1 is MRHNA and CDR2 is SNTAGT in the germline V gene. V was cut by 6 bases and J by 9 bases, with 21 bases left in between. CDR3 sequence reads: CASSPGGPLGGEQFF. For the CDR3, the DNA is TGTGCCAGCAGCCCCGGCGGGCCCCTGGGGGGTGAGCAGTTCTTC.

The chain recombines TRBV6-6 with TRBJ2-7; 13 bases are shared with TRBD2. Germline V CDR1 and CDR2: MNHNY, SVGAGI (reference sequence). The CDR3 has 16 amino acids. After removal of 4 bases from V and 6 bases from J, the junction contained 9 bases not matched to a gene. The CDR3 DNA follows: TGTGCCAGCAGTTCTGGGACTAGCGGGATTAGAGGCGAGCAGTACTTC. Amino acids: CASSSGTSGIRGEQYF.

In DNA form, the CDR3 reads TGTGCCAGCAGCCATAACCGGGACAGTGAGCAGTTCTTC. Amino acids: CASSHNRDSEQFF. This chain links TRBV6-5 with TRBJ2-1; 7 nucleotides match TRBD1. Germline V gene data show CDR1 as MNHEY and CDR2 as SVGAGI. Germline trimming cut 6 bases from V and 9 bases from J; bases unmatched to any gene: 8. This CDR3 is built from 13 residues.

V usage is TRBV6-5 and J usage is TRBJ2-5; TRBD2 matches 11 bases. V was pared by 3 bases and J by 7 bases, with 10 bases of the junction left unmatched. Germline values: CDR1 MNHEY, CDR2 SVGAGI. This CDR3 comprises 16 residues. CDR3 sequence (DNA): TGTGCCAGCAGTTATCAGCTAGCGGGAGGCGGGAGGACCCAGTACTTC. Residues: CASSYQLAGGGRTQYF.

The chain recombines TRBV19 with TRBJ2-7, with TRBD1 matching 7 bases. The CDR3 consists of 13 residues. CDR1 and CDR2 from the germline V gene are LNHDA and SQIVND (reference sequence). The ends lost 8 bases at V and 4 bases at J; junction bases unmatched: 8. CDR3 sequence reads: CASGGTEIYEQYF. The CDR3 nucleotides are TGTGCCAGTGGTGGGACAGAAATTTACGAGCAGTACTTC.

V gene TRBV5-1 combines with J gene TRBJ2-5; no clear D. This CDR3 is 14 amino acids long. The V gene lost 2 bases and the J gene lost 2 bases, with 10 bases spanning the gap. Germline V gene sequence: CDR1 SGHRS, CDR2 YFSETQ. Here the CDR3 DNA reads TGCGCCAGCAGCTTTTCGACGTATCAAGAGACCCAGTACTTC. This translates into CASSFSTYQETQYF.

The CDR3 nucleotides read TGTGCCAGCAGCTACGGGGCTGCCTACGAGCAGTACTTC. Translation: CASSYGAAYEQYF. This chain connects TRBV11-3 to TRBJ2-7; D could derive from TRBD1 or TRBD2 (5 bases each). Trimming left V 4 bases short and J 2 bases short, with 9 bases between. Per the germline V gene, CDR1 is SGHNT and CDR2 is YENEEA. This CDR3 has 13 amino acids.

The chain couples TRBV19 to TRBJ2-1, with 9 bases matching TRBD2. Looked up from germline, CDR1 is LNHDA and CDR2 is SQIVND (reference sequence). This CDR3 is 13 amino acids long. V was clipped by 7 bases and J by 8 bases; unmatched bases: 6. The CDR3, as DNA: TGTGCCAGTAAAGGAGCGGGAGGACATGAGCAGTTCTTC. This translates into CASKGAGGHEQFF.

The chain combines TRBV2 with TRBJ1-4; the D is unclear. There are 16 residues in the CDR3. Germline V gene data show CDR1 as SNHLY and CDR2 as FYNNEI. With 8 bases removed from V and 3 bases from J, the gap between germline ends came to 19 bases. The chain's CDR3 is CASAGPRGGANEKLFF. CDR3 DNA: TGTGCCAGCGCTGGCCCCCGGGGTGGGGCTAATGAAAAACTGTTTTTT.

This sequence joins TRBV6-6 and TRBJ1-2, with TRBD1 identical over 9 bases. Germline-derived CDR1 and CDR2 are MNHNY and SVGAGI (reference sequence). The CDR3 loop spans 14 amino acids. V dropped 2 bases and J dropped 7; count of bases not matched to a gene: 5. The CDR3 DNA follows: TGTGCCAGCAGTTACGTACAGGGGGCGGGTGGCTACACCTTC. This encodes CASSYVQGAGGYTF.

The chain is built from TRBV7-2 and TRBJ2-7; D is perhaps TRBD1 or TRBD2 (5 bases each). Germline V gene lookup returns CDR1 SGHTA and CDR2 FQGNSA. V lost 5 bases, J lost 2 bases, and 16 bases lay in between. The CDR3 totals 15 residues. Here the CDR3 DNA reads TGTGCCAGCAGCCCCCGGGACGCGACAACCTACGAGCAGTACTTC. Translated, it gives CASSPRDATTYEQYF.

This chain links TRBV5-1 with TRBJ1-3; perhaps TRBD1 as D (6 bases). V lost 0 bases, J lost 4 bases, and 11 bases lay in between. Germline V lookup: CDR1 SGHRS, CDR2 YFSETQ. The CDR3 length is 15 residues. The CDR3 loop reads CASSLDPGDGNTIYF. For the CDR3, the DNA is TGCGCCAGCAGCTTGGATCCAGGGGACGGAAACACCATATATTTT.

The chain employs TRBV10-3 and TRBJ2-4, with TRBD2 as a possible D gene (6 bases). Germline loops: CDR1 ENHRY, CDR2 SYGVKD. The CDR3 is made up of 14 amino acids. V lost 2 bases to trimming and J lost 5 bases, with 10 bases between them. The CDR3 nucleotides read TGTGCCATCAGTGAGAACGGGGGAGAAAACATTCAGTACTTC. Its protein product is CAISENGGENIQYF.